This passage covers 32 T cell receptor beta chains from one sample sequenced in a study of identical twins (dated by TCRdb to 2016 to 2017). The library was obtained by 5' RACE. Sequencer: Illumina HiSeq 2000. Starting from the raw public reads, TCRdb applied fastp trimming at Q25, assembled clones with MiXCR and retained in-frame beta chains. Under each unique CDR3 protein, matching rows form one entry showing the most common genes and DNA. The sample table holds about 920,000 distinct CDR3 sequences, of which more than 9% were seen once. The ten largest clones represent about 1.5% of the sample. The same sample was also used in a study of yellow fever vaccine responses in identical twins.

Sequencing input: PBMCs. The receptors originated from a woman younger than 35 in good health.

The V gene is TRBV2, the J gene TRBJ2-1; 10 bases match TRBD1. CDR3 size: 15 residues. Germline CDR1 SNHLY, CDR2 FYNNEI. Trimming removed 5 bases from V and 10 bases from J; junction bases left unmatched: 11. CDR3 DNA sequence: TGTGCCAGCAGTTCTTATCCGGACAGGGGGAGAGAGCAGTTCTTC. Encoded protein: CASSSYPDRGREQFF.

The genes are TRBV10-3 and TRBJ2-3; D is uncertain. The CDR3 is made up of 12 amino acids. The V gene's germline CDR1 is ENHRY and CDR2 SYGVKD. The V end lost 4 bases, the J end lost 2 bases, and 4 bases lay between the germline ends. Here the CDR3 DNA reads TGTGCCATCAGTGTAGCCACAGATACGCAGTATTTT. Protein sequence: CAISVATDTQYF.

The V and J genes are TRBV7-8 and TRBJ1-3; 7 bases are a match to TRBD1. V lost 6 bases and J lost 4; bases outside the gene matches: 9. This CDR3 has 15 residues. Per the germline V gene, CDR1 is SGHVS and CDR2 is FQNEAQ. For the CDR3, the DNA is TGTGCCAGCAGATCTACAGGGGCGGGAGGAAACACCATATATTTT. Its protein is CASRSTGAGGNTIYF.

This clonotype was picked up a small number of times. The chain combines TRBV20-1 with TRBJ2-3; D might be TRBD1 (6 bases). The germline V gene has CDR1 DFQATT and CDR2 SNEGSKA (reference sequence). The V and J ends lost 0 bases and 0 bases respectively, with 10 bases between them. This CDR3 is built from 15 residues. The CDR3: CSARDPGASTDTQYF. The CDR3 DNA sequence: TGCAGTGCTAGAGACCCAGGGGCGAGCACAGATACGCAGTATTTT.

This clonotype was recorded many times. The chain uses TRBV6-5 and TRBJ2-3, with D possibly TRBD2 on 5 matching bases. V was shortened by 0 bases and J by 0 bases, with 7 bases between the two germline ends. The CDR3 has 15 amino acids. Germline CDR1 reads MNHEY; CDR2 reads SVGAGI. DNA for the CDR3: TGTGCCAGCAGTTACTCCCGGGGAAGCACAGATACGCAGTATTTT. Amino acid sequence: CASSYSRGSTDTQYF.

The J gene is TRBJ2-7, the V gene TRBV6-2 or TRBV6-3, with D perhaps matching TRBD2 (6 bases). Deletions cut 2 bases from V and 7 bases from J, with 18 bases between. There are 15 residues in the CDR3. Germline V gene sequence: CDR1 MNHEY, CDR2 SVGEGT. The CDR3 loop is CASSYPGGDSGEQYF. DNA for the CDR3: TGTGCCAGCAGTTACCCAGGCGGCGATAGCGGAGAGCAGTACTTC.

The table lists this clonotype with a few counts. The rearrangement joins TRBV7-3 to TRBJ2-5; TRBD1 or TRBD2 may be the D gene (6 bases each). Germline lookup yields CDR1 SGHTA and CDR2 FQGTGA. With 5 bases removed from V and 7 bases from J, the gap between germline ends came to 14 bases. The CDR3 consists of 13 residues. The CDR3 loop is CASSAGQEGTQYF. The CDR3 DNA is TGTGCCAGCAGCGCGGGACAAGAGGGGACCCAGTACTTC. The full variable domain, with the rest looked up from reference TRBV7-3 and TRBJ2-5, is GAGVSQTPSNKVTEKGKYVELRCDPISGHTALYWYRQSLGQGPEFLIYFQGTGAADDSGLPNDRFFAVRPEGSVSTLKIQRTERGDSAVYLCASSAGQEGTQYFGPGTRLLVL.

The rearrangement links TRBV20-1 to TRBJ2-1; D uncertain. The V gene's germline CDR1 is DFQATT and CDR2 SNEGSKA (reference sequence). The CDR3 consists of 12 residues. Deletions cut 1 base from V and 7 bases from J, with 8 bases between. The CDR3 nucleotides read TGCAGTGCTAGAGTATTAACTAATGAGCAGTTCTTC. Translation: CSARVLTNEQFF.

The chain joins TRBV3-1 to TRBJ1-1; the D gene is possibly TRBD1 (6 bases). The CDR3 is 14 residues long. V shed 1 base and J shed 6 bases, with 12 bases lying between them. Germline V gene sequence: CDR1 LGHDT, CDR2 YNNKEL (reference sequence). CDR3 sequence reads: CASSQAGAAPEAFF. CDR3 coding DNA: TGTGCCAGCAGCCAAGCAGGGGCCGCCCCTGAAGCTTTCTTT.

This clonotype has ten or more counts. V usage is TRBV3-1 and J usage is TRBJ2-7; unclear D gene. CDR1 is LGHDT and CDR2 is YNNKEL in the germline V gene (reference sequence). The CDR3 sequence is 12 residues long. Trimming cost V 1 base and J 7 bases, with 8 bases left between them. The CDR3 DNA follows: TGTGCCAGCAGCCAAGGAGTTGGGGAGCAGTACTTC. Its translation: CASSQGVGEQYF.

V usage is TRBV7-9 and J usage is TRBJ1-3; perhaps TRBD1 as D (5 bases). Germline V gene data show CDR1 as SEHNR and CDR2 as FQNEAQ (reference sequence). CDR3 length equals 16 residues. V was trimmed by 1 base and J by 0 bases, leaving 10 bases between them. DNA for the CDR3: TGTGCCAGCAGCTTAGTTGGGACCACCTCTGGAAACACCATATATTTT. This gives the protein CASSLVGTTSGNTIYF. The full variable domain, with the rest looked up from reference TRBV7-9 and TRBJ1-3, is DTGVSQNPRHKITKRGQNVTFRCDPISEHNRLYWYRQTLGQGPEFLTYFQNEAQLEKSRLLSDRFSAERPKGSFSTLEIQRTEQGDSAMYLCASSLVGTTSGNTIYFGEGSWLTVV.

This rearrangement joins TRBV29-1 to TRBJ2-2; TRBD2 aligns across 8 bases. CDR1 is SQVTM, CDR2 ANQGSEA, per germline. This CDR3 is 15 amino acids long. Losses at the gene ends were 2 bases for V and 8 bases for J; bases not matched to a gene: 10. The CDR3 spells CSVELGTSGRGELFF. DNA for the CDR3: TGCAGCGTTGAATTGGGGACTAGTGGTCGGGGGGAGCTGTTTTTT.

This clonotype was seen many times. The chain is built from TRBV12-3 or TRBV12-4 and TRBJ2-1; 8 bases fit TRBD2. The CDR3 runs to 15 residues. The J segment lost 5 bases and the V segment lost 3 bases, leaving 6 bases of the junction unmatched. The CDR3 loop is CASSFMGREDNEQFF. The CDR3 region has the DNA TGTGCCAGCAGTTTTATGGGGCGGGAGGACAATGAGCAGTTCTTC.

This clonotype has only a few counts. This chain links TRBV12-3 or TRBV12-4 with TRBJ1-1; D not resolved. This CDR3 has 13 residues. Trimming shortened V by 1 base and J by 6 bases, and 9 bases separated the two germline ends. CDR3 loop: CASSLDRWAEAFF. CDR3 DNA sequence: TGTGCCAGCAGTTTAGACCGGTGGGCTGAAGCTTTCTTT.

The CDR3 sequence: CSARDPNYFYNEQFF. The CDR3 nucleotides are TGCAGTGCTAGAGACCCCAATTACTTCTACAATGAGCAGTTCTTC. The rearrangement uses TRBV20-1 and TRBJ2-1; D ambiguous. V was shortened by 0 bases and J by 3 bases, with 12 bases between the two germline ends. Germline-derived CDR1 and CDR2 are DFQATT and SNEGSKA (reference sequence). This CDR3 spans 15 amino acids.

The J gene is TRBJ2-2, the V gene TRBV15, with D unclear. Trimming took off 1 base at V and 0 bases at J, with 6 bases between the two ends. There are 15 residues in the CDR3. Germline V gene data show CDR1 as LNHNV and CDR2 as YYDKDF (reference sequence). CDR3 protein: CATSRASTNTGELFF. The CDR3, as DNA: TGTGCCACCAGCAGAGCTAGTACGAACACCGGGGAGCTGTTTTTT.

This clonotype was picked up one time. A much larger clone differs by one base, so this may be a read error. The chain combines TRBV4-2 with TRBJ2-5; 8 nucleotides align to TRBD1. Germline V gene sequence: CDR1 LGHNA, CDR2 YNFKEQ. CDR3 size: 17 residues. The CDR3 reads CAGSQEGGTGLQETQYF. CDR3 DNA sequence: TGTGCCGGCAGCCAAGAAGGTGGGACAGGCCTCCAAGAGACCCAGTACTTC.

This clonotype was counted a few times. The V call is TRBV5-1, the J call TRBJ2-7, with 7 bases matching TRBD2. V shed 0 bases, J shed 6 bases, and the junction held 6 bases outside the gene matches. Germline V gene lookup returns CDR1 SGHRS and CDR2 YFSETQ. This CDR3 is built from 14 residues. In DNA, the CDR3 is TGCGCCAGCAGCTTGGGGGGAGGGCCCCTCGAGCAGTACTTC. This gives the protein CASSLGGGPLEQYF.

This clonotype appeared many times. The chain has TRBV12-3 or TRBV12-4 and TRBJ2-1, with D perhaps matching TRBD2 (6 bases). The germline V and J ends were trimmed by 5 bases and 5 bases, with 13 bases remaining between them. This CDR3 comprises 14 residues. The CDR3 DNA reads TGTGCCAGCAGTCCAAGGTCGGGGGACAATGAGCAGTTCTTC. Protein product: CASSPRSGDNEQFF.

In this sample, this clonotype turned up a few times. The V and J genes are TRBV12-3 or TRBV12-4 and TRBJ2-1, with 8 bases matching TRBD1. This CDR3 is 17 amino acids long. With V trimmed by 5 bases and J by 2 bases, 11 bases remained unmatched. CDR3 sequence: CASSRQGVDRAYNEQFF. As DNA, the CDR3 is TGTGCCAGCAGTCGCCAGGGGGTGGACAGGGCCTACAATGAGCAGTTCTTC.

The chain links TRBV2 to TRBJ2-7; D assignment may be TRBD1 or TRBD2 (5 bases each). V dropped 8 bases and J dropped 5 bases, with 16 bases sitting between them. The CDR3 extends over 13 amino acids. Germline assignment: CDR1 SNHLY and CDR2 FYNNEI. The CDR3 DNA reads as TGTGCCAGCCTAGTGGGGGTAAGGAACGAGCAGTACTTC. Protein: CASLVGVRNEQYF. Looking up the rest from reference TRBV2 and TRBJ2-7 gives the full variable domain: EPEVTQTPSHQVTQMGQEVILRCVPISNHLYFYWYRQILGQKVEFLVSFYNNEISEKSEIFDDQFSVERPDGSNFTLKIRSTKLEDSAMYFCASLVGVRNEQYFGPGTRLTVT.

This clonotype was seen a few times. This chain connects TRBV6-5 to TRBJ2-6; D gene unclear. Trimming removed 0 bases from V and 0 bases from J, with 6 bases in between. CDR3 size: 16 residues. Germline V gene data show CDR1 as MNHEY and CDR2 as SVGAGI. The CDR3 reads CASSYSGYSGANVLTF. CDR3 DNA sequence: TGTGCCAGCAGTTACTCAGGCTACTCTGGGGCCAACGTCCTGACTTTC.

The table lists this clonotype with many counts. The rearrangement joins TRBV21-1 to TRBJ2-1; TRBD1 is the table's D call and was not checked against the DNA. TRBV21-1 is listed as a pseudogene. This CDR3 comprises 17 residues. The CDR3 spells CASSKTPGRLHYNEQFF. The CDR3 DNA is TGTGCCAGCAGCAAAACTCCAGGGAGACTCCACTACAATGAGCAGTTCTTC.

This clonotype was observed at least ten times. The chain has TRBV4-1 and TRBJ1-5; 8 bases fit TRBD1. Germline V gives CDR1 MGHRA, CDR2 YSYEKL. CDR3 length: 17 residues. The ends lost 1 base at V and 3 bases at J; junction bases unmatched: 8. CDR3 residues: CASSQAPVGQANQPQHF. CDR3 DNA: TGCGCCAGCAGCCAAGCCCCAGTGGGACAGGCCAATCAGCCCCAGCATTTT.

This chain uses TRBV15 with TRBJ1-1; tentative D call: TRBD1 (5 bases). V lost 5 bases to trimming and J lost 1 base, with 14 bases between them. The CDR3 totals 15 residues. Germline values: CDR1 LNHNV, CDR2 YYDKDF (reference sequence). CDR3 nucleotide sequence: TGTGCCACCAGCGCGGCTGGGGCACCGAACACTGAAGCTTTCTTT. Its protein is CATSAAGAPNTEAFF.

A few counts support this clonotype. V and J are TRBV5-1 and TRBJ1-1, with a tentative D call TRBD1 (5 bases). Germline CDR1 is SGHRS and CDR2 is YFSETQ. CDR3 length: 16 amino acids. V was shortened by 4 bases and J by 0 bases, with 16 bases between the two germline ends. CDR3 region: CASSNIDRLMNTEAFF. Here the CDR3 DNA reads TGCGCCAGCAGCAACATCGACAGACTCATGAACACTGAAGCTTTCTTT. The full variable domain, rest sourced from reference TRBV5-1 and TRBJ1-1, is KAGVTQTPRYLIKTRGQQVTLSCSPISGHRSVSWYQQTPGQGLQFLFEYFSETQRNKGNFPGRFSGRQFSNSRSEMNVSTLELGDSALYLCASSNIDRLMNTEAFFGQGTRLTVV.

A remark on this clonotype: Being one base from a much bigger clone, this may be a read error. The chain combines TRBV12-3 or TRBV12-4 with TRBJ1-1; D is unclear. V was cut by 5 bases and J by 0 bases, with 10 bases left in between. This CDR3 comprises 14 residues. CDR3 amino acids: CASSIGVMNTEAFF. As DNA, the CDR3 is TGTGCCAGCAGTATCGGGGTTATGAACACTGAAGCTTTCTTT.

The V and J genes are TRBV7-8 and TRBJ2-2; TRBD1 might be the D (5 bases). Trimming took 0 bases from V and 2 from J, leaving 10 bases between them. Germline V CDR1 and CDR2: SGHVS, FQNEAQ. CDR3 length: 16 residues. CDR3 sequence reads: CASSLAPGINTGELFF. CDR3 DNA: TGTGCCAGCAGCTTAGCGCCAGGGATTAACACCGGGGAGCTGTTTTTT.

This clonotype was counted only a few times. V usage is TRBV27 and J usage is TRBJ2-5; TRBD1 matches at 8 bases. Germline V gives CDR1 MNHEY, CDR2 SMNVEV (reference sequence). CDR3 length: 15 amino acids. After removal of 5 bases from V and 0 bases from J, the junction contained 5 bases not matched to a gene. The chain's CDR3 is CASSPQGAHQETQYF. The CDR3 DNA sequence: TGTGCCAGCAGTCCGCAGGGGGCGCACCAAGAGACCCAGTACTTC.

This clonotype was seen repeatedly, ten times or more. The chain has TRBV12-3 or TRBV12-4 and TRBJ2-1; D not certain. V was trimmed by 7 bases and J by 15 bases, leaving 19 bases between them. The CDR3 runs 12 residues. The CDR3 DNA is TGTGCCAGCATAAAACTGGCATCGAACCCGTTCTTC. Translated: CASIKLASNPFF.

The chain employs TRBV7-8 and TRBJ2-5; tentatively, D is TRBD2 (5 bases). Germline CDR1 reads SGHVS; CDR2 reads FQNEAQ. Trimming took 0 bases from V and 7 from J, leaving 12 bases between them. The CDR3 length is 14 residues. CDR3 in amino acids: CASSLATVEGTQYF. CDR3 nucleotides: TGTGCCAGCAGCTTAGCTACAGTCGAGGGGACCCAGTACTTC.

This clonotype was counted ten times or more. This sequence joins TRBV12-3 or TRBV12-4 and TRBJ2-3; the match to TRBD1 covers 7 bases. The V gene end was trimmed by 5 bases and the J gene end by 2 bases; junction bases not matched to a gene: 10. The CDR3 spans 16 residues. CDR3 residues: CASSISTGSFTDTQYF. Here the CDR3 DNA reads TGTGCCAGCAGTATCTCGACAGGGTCATTCACAGATACGCAGTATTTT.